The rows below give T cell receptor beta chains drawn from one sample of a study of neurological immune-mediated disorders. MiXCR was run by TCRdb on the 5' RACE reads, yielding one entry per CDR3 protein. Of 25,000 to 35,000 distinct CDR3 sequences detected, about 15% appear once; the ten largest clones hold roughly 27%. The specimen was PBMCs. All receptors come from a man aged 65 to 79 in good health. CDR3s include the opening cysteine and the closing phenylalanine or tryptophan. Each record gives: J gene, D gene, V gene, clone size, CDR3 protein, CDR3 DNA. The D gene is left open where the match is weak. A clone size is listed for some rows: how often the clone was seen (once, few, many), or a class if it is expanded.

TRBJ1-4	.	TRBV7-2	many	CASSLTGAGEKLFF	TGTGCCAGCAGCTTAACGGGCGCAGGGGAAAAACTGTTTTTT
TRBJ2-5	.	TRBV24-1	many	CATSRSGNQETQYF	TGTGCCACCAGCCGTAGCGGCAACCAAGAGACCCAGTACTTC
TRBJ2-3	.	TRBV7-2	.	CASSSSPGVKLTDTQYF	TGTGCCAGCAGCTCCTCCCCAGGGGTCAAACTCACAGATACGCAGTATTTT
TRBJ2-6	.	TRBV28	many	CASSPLGAGANVLTF	TGTGCCAGCAGTCCCTTAGGGGCTGGGGCCAACGTCCTGACTTTC
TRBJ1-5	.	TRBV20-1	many	CSAFPGAGQPQHF	TGCAGTGCCTTTCCAGGGGCGGGTCAGCCCCAGCATTTT
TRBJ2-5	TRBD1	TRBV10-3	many	CAISPGQTQETQYF	TGTGCCATCAGTCCGGGACAGACTCAAGAGACCCAGTACTTC
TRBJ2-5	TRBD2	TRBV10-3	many	CAISDLAGQETQYF	TGTGCCATCAGTGATCTAGCGGGGCAAGAGACCCAGTACTTC
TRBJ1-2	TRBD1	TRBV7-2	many	CASSLGTGNYGYTF	TGTGCCAGCAGCTTGGGGACAGGGAACTATGGCTACACCTTC
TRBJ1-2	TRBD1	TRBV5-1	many	CASSLGQGADYGYTF	TGCGCCAGCAGCTTGGGCCAGGGGGCGGACTATGGCTACACCTTC
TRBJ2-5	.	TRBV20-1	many	CSVQSWGAVRTTQETQYF	TGCAGTGTACAAAGTTGGGGGGCAGTCAGGACCACCCAAGAGACCCAGTACTTC
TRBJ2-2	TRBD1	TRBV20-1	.	CSARDCGTGDTWELFF	TGCAGTGCTAGAGATTGTGGGACAGGGGACACCTGGGAGCTGTTTTTT
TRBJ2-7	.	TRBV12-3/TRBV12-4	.	CASSRDPRYEQYF	TGTGCCAGCAGCCGGGACCCGCGCTACGAGCAGTACTTC
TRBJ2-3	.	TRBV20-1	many	CSARDPPLSTADTQYF	TGCAGTGCTAGAGATCCCCCACTGTCTACGGCAGATACGCAGTATTTT
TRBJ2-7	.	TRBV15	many	CATSLAGGPYEQYF	TGTGCCACCAGCTTGGCAGGCGGCCCCTACGAGCAGTACTTC
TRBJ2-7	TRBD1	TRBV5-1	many	CASSSYRGPYEQYF	TGCGCCAGCAGCTCCTACAGGGGGCCCTACGAGCAGTACTTC
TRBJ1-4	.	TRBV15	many	CATSRGPGRDNEKLFF	TGTGCCACCAGCAGAGGGCCCGGGAGGGATAATGAAAAACTGTTTTTT
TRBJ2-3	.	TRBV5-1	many	CASSLGGVEDTQYF	TGCGCCAGCAGCTTAGGTGGGGTAGAGGATACGCAGTATTTT
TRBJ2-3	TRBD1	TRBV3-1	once	CASSLTGELGDTQYF	TGTGCCAGCAGCCTCACAGGGGAGTTGGGAGATACGCAGTATTTT
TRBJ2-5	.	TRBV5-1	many	CASSVQGPGETQYF	TGCGCCAGCAGCGTCCAGGGTCCAGGAGAGACCCAGTACTTC
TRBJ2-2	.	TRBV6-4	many	CASSEGLVPEGGELFF	TGTGCCAGCAGTGAAGGCCTCGTCCCCGAAGGGGGGGAGCTGTTTTTT
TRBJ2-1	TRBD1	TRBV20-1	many	CSARDRARGSYNEQFF	TGCAGTGCTAGAGATCGGGCCAGGGGGTCCTACAATGAGCAGTTCTTC
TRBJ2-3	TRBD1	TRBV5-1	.	CASSIFPGQGRDTQYF	TGCGCCAGCAGCATATTCCCGGGACAGGGGAGAGATACGCAGTATTTT
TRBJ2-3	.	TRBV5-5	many	CASSGEWGTDTQYF	TGTGCCAGCAGCGGGGAGTGGGGCACAGATACGCAGTATTTT
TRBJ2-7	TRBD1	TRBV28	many	CASSSPGQGNYEQYF	TGTGCCAGCAGTTCACCGGGACAGGGTAACTACGAGCAGTACTTC
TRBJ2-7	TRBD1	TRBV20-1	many	CSARGAAGTGGLYEQYF	TGCAGTGCTAGAGGAGCGGCCGGGACAGGGGGCCTCTACGAGCAGTACTTC
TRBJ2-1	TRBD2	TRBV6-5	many	CASSYVGRGAYNEQFF	TGTGCCAGCAGTTACGTTGGGCGGGGGGCGTACAATGAGCAGTTCTTC
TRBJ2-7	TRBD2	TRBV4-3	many	CASSLQRGPLYEQYF	TGCGCCAGCAGCCTCCAGCGGGGGCCTCTCTACGAGCAGTACTTC
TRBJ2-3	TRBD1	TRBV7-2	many	CASSSQGEDTQYF	TGTGCCAGCAGCTCACAGGGGGAAGATACGCAGTATTTT
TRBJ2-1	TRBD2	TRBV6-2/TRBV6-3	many	CASSPGLAQNEQFF	TGTGCCAGCAGTCCGGGACTAGCTCAAAATGAGCAGTTCTTC
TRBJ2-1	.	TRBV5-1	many	CASSSVGGSYNEQFF	TGCGCCAGCAGCTCCGTGGGGGGCTCCTACAATGAGCAGTTCTTC
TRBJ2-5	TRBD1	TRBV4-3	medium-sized	CASSQGQGKTQYF	TGCGCCAGCAGCCAAGGACAGGGAAAGACCCAGTACTTC
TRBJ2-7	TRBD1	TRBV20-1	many	CSATPGTGVAYEQYF	TGCAGTGCGACACCCGGGACAGGGGTGGCCTACGAGCAGTACTTC